This TCR beta chain stems from a study of vaccination and CD4 T cells after COVID-19. Sequence data for DNA of cultured CD4+ T cells were generated by the Oncomine TCR Beta short-read assay. From the PCR reads, TCRdb called clonotypes with MiXCR, one entry per CDR3 protein. Of about 20,000 distinct CDR3 sequences in the sample, roughly 56% were seen once. A remark on this clonotype: The antigen remains unidentified.

The treatment was: approximately nine-day PBMC culture with coronavirus spike peptide pools or control peptides (ViraFEST assay). This sequence originates from a human donor who had recovered from COVID-19. The specimen sequenced was CD4+ T cells from blood, cultured in vitro.

The DNA of the CDR3 is TGTGCCAGCAGTGGTTGGGGGACACGAGCTTTCTTT. It codes for CASSGWGTRAFF. The chain joins TRBV2 to TRBJ1-1, with a possible D match to TRBD1 (6 bases). Per the germline V gene, CDR1 is SNHLY and CDR2 is FYNNEI. This CDR3 is built from 12 residues. V lost 4 bases and J 10 bases, leaving 13 bases between the germline ends. The complete variable domain, with remaining parts taken from reference TRBV2 and TRBJ1-1, reads EPEVTQTPSHQVTQMGQEVILRCVPISNHLYFYWYRQILGQKVEFLVSFYNNEISEKSEIFDDQFSVERPDGSNFTLKIRSTKLEDSAMYFCASSGWGTRAFFGQGTRLTVV.